The rows below give T cell receptor beta chains drawn from one sample of a study of cytomegalovirus exposure and HLA in healthy donors. Assay used: immunoSEQ multiplex PCR; TCRdb lists only in-frame clones, some missing. The repertoire holds about 220,000 clones, with about 93% as singletons. The sequencing sample was made of PBMCs. Receptors originate from a woman aged 18-29 years in good health and CMV-seronegative. Both conserved end residues are part of each CDR3. Fields, in order: V gene, CDR3 protein.

TRBV19	CASTLTAAGPSSYEQYF
TRBV30	CAWFGREAPATGELFF
TRBV7-9	CASSSGFEAFF
TRBV10-2	CASSEPGGAGYTF
TRBV5-1	CASSTGLYEQYF
TRBV29-1	CSIKTGAGYGYTF
TRBV28	CASSSVYRDRGEKYEKLFF
TRBV30	CAWIRDRVNVGGYTF
TRBV13	CASSLVSVFGGREDTQYF
TRBV19	CASNRGGFSGANVLTF
TRBV4-2	CASSHPEGAGDIQYF
TRBV6-5	CASSYDQGDPYNEQFF
TRBV7-8	CASSLGAGSTGELFF
TRBV7-6	CASSLGQVNTEAFF
TRBV5-1	CASSPRDYGYTF
TRBV28	CASRGRTGGFGTQYF
TRBV6-5	CATLLTGTVGGYTF
TRBV12-5	CASGFPPGEDSNQPQHF
TRBV9	CASSVAPGQTYYGYTF
TRBV10-1	CASRGQGGTEAFF
TRBV27	CASSLSPSPYEQYF
TRBV29-1	CSVKPGQGIYQPQHF